One T cell receptor (beta chain) is described in this entry. The source of the sample is a study of OX40 agonist ivuxolimab in advanced cancers. The length of the CDR3 is 12 residues. Germline CDR1 and CDR2: SQVTM and ANQGSEA. V gave up 7 bases and J gave up 1 base, with 8 bases separating them. The protocol was immunoSEQ multiplex PCR, while the TCRdb copy is restricted to in-frame clones and leaves out a portion. The sample consists of fewer than 30,000 clones, around 80% of them appearing once. This TCR came from an adult with an advanced solid tumor such as melanoma, head and neck, liver or kidney cancer. The source was CD4+ or CD8+ T cells sorted from blood, collected in a trial of the OX40 agonist ivuxolimab. V and J are TRBV29-1 and TRBJ2-1; D not certain. CDR3: CSALGSYNEQFF. The CDR3 nucleotides read TGCAGCGCTCTTGGTTCCTACAATGAGCAGTTCTTC.